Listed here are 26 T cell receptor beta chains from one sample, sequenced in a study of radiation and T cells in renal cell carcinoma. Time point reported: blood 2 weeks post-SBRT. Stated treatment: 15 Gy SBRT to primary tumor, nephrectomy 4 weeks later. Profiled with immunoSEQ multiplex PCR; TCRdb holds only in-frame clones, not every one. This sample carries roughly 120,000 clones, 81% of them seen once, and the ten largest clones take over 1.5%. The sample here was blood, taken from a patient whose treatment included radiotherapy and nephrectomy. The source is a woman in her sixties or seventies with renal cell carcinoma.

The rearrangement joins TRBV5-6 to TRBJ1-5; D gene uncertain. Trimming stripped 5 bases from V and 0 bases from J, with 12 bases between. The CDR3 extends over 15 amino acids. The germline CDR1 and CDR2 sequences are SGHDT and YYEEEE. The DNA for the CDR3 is TGTGCCAGCAGAGTAAAAGGCTATAGCAATCAGCCCCAGCATTTT. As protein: CASRVKGYSNQPQHF.

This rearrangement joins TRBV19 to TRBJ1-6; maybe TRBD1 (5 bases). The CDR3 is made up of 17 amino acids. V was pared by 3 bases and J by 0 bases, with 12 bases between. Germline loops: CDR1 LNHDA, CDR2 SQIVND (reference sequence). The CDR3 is CASSIKGSYSYNSPLHF. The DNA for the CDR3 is TGTGCCAGTAGTATTAAGGGGTCGTACTCCTATAATTCACCCCTCCACTTT.

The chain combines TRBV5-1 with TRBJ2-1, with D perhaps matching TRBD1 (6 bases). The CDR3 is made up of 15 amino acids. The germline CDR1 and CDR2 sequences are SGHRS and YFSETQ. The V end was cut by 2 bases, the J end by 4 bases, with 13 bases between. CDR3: CASSLQGDGYNEQFF. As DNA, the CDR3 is TGCGCCAGCAGCTTACAGGGCGACGGGTACAATGAGCAGTTCTTC.

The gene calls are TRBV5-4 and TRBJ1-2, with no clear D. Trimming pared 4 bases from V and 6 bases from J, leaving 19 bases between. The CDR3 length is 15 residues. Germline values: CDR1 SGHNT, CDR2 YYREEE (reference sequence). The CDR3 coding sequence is TGTGCCAGCAGCGCAACGGGCGGGTCTTGGGATGGCTACACCTTC. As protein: CASSATGGSWDGYTF.

CDR3: CASSLELQGTANEKLFF. The CDR3 DNA sequence: TGCGCCAGCAGCTTGGAATTGCAGGGGACGGCTAATGAAAAACTGTTTTTT. This chain uses TRBV5-1 with TRBJ1-4; D may be TRBD1 (6 bases). V was trimmed by 0 bases and J by 3 bases, leaving 15 bases between them. The CDR3 length is 17 residues. CDR1 is SGHRS, CDR2 YFSETQ, per germline.

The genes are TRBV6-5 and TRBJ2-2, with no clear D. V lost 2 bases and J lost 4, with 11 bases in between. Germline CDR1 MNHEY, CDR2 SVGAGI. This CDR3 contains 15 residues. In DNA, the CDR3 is TGTGCCAGCAGTTACGGGATAGCCTCCACCGGGGAGCTGTTTTTT. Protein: CASSYGIASTGELFF.

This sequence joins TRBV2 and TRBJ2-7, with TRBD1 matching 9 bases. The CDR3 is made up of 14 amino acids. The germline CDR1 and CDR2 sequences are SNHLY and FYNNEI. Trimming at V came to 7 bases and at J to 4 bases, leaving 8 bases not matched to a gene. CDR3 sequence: CASNRDRDRYEQYF. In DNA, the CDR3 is TGTGCCAGCAATCGGGACAGGGATCGGTACGAGCAGTACTTC.

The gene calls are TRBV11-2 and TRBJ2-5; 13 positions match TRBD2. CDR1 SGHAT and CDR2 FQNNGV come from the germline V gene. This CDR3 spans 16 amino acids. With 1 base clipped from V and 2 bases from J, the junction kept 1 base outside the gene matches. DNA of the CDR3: TGTGCCAGCAGCTTAGGGACTAGCGGGGGACAAGAGACCCAGTACTTC. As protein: CASSLGTSGGQETQYF.

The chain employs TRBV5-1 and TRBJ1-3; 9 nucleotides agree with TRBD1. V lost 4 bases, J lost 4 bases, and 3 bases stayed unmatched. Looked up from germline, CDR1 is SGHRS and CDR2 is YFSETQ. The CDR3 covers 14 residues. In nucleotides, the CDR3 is TGCGCCAGCAGCATCGGGACAGGGGGAAACACCATATATTTT. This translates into CASSIGTGGNTIYF.

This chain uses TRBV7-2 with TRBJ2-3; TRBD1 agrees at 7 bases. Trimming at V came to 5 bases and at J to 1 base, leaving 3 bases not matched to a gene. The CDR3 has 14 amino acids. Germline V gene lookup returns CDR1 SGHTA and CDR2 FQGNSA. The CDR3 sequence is CASSPGQGTDTQYF. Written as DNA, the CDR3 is TGTGCCAGCAGCCCCGGACAGGGCACAGATACGCAGTATTTT.

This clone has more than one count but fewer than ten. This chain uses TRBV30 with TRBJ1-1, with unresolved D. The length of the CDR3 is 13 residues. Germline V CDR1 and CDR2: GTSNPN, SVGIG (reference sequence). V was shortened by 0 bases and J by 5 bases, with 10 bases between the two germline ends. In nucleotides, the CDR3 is TGTGCCTGGAGTGTTTGGCGATTGACTGAAGCTTTCTTT. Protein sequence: CAWSVWRLTEAFF. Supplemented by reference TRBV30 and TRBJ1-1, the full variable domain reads SQTIHQWPATLVQPVGSPLSLECTVEGTSNPNLYWYRQAAGRGLQLLFYSVGIGQISSEVPQNLSASRPQDRQFILSSKKLLLSDSGFYLCAWSVWRLTEAFFGQGTRLTVV.

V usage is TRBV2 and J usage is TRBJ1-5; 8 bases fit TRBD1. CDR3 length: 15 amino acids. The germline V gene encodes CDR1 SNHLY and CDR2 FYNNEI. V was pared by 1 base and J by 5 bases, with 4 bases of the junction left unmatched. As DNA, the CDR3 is TGTGCCAGCAGTGAAGGAACAGGGGGGCATCAGCCCCAGCATTTT. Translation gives CASSEGTGGHQPQHF.

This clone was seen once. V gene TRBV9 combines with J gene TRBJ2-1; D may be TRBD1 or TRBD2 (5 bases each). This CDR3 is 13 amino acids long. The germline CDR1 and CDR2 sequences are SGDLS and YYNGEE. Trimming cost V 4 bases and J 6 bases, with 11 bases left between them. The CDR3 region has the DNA TGTGCCAGCAGCTCCGGGACCTTCAATGAGCAGTTCTTC. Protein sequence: CASSSGTFNEQFF.

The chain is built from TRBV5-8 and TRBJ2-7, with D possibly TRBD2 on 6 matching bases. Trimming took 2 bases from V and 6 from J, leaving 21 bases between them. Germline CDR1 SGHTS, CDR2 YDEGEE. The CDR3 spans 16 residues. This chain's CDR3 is CASSLGLGDFTTEQYF. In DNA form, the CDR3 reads TGTGCCAGCAGCTTAGGGTTGGGGGACTTCACAACCGAGCAGTACTTC.

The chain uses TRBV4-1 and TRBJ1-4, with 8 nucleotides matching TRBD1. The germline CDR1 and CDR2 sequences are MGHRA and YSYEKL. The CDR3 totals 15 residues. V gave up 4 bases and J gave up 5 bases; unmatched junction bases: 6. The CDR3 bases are TGCGCCAGCAGCCCCATCGGGACAGGAAATGAAAAACTGTTTTTT. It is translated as CASSPIGTGNEKLFF.

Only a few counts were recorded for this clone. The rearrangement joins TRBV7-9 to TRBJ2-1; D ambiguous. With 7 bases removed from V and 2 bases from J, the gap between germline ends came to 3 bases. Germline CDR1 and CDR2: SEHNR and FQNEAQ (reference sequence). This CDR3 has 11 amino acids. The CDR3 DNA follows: TGTGCCAGCAACCCCTACAATGAGCAGTTCTTC. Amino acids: CASNPYNEQFF. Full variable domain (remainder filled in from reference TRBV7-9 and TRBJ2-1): DTGVSQNPRHKITKRGQNVTFRCDPISEHNRLYWYRQTLGQGPEFLTYFQNEAQLEKSRLLSDRFSAERPKGSFSTLEIQRTEQGDSAMYLCASNPYNEQFFGPGTRLTVL.

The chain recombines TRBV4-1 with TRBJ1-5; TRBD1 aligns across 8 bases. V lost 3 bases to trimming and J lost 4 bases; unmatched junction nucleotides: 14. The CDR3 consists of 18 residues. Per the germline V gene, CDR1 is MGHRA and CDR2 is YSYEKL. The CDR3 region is CASSQPERTGKGNQPQHF. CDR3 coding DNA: TGCGCCAGCAGCCAGCCGGAAAGGACAGGGAAGGGAAATCAGCCCCAGCATTTT.

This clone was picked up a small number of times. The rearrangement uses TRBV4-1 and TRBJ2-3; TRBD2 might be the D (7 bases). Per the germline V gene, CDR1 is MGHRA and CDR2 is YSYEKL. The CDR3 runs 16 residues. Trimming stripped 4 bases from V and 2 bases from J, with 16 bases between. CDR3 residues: CASSPPLGGPTDTQYF. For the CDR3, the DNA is TGCGCCAGCAGCCCCCCCCTGGGGGGGCCCACAGATACGCAGTATTTT.

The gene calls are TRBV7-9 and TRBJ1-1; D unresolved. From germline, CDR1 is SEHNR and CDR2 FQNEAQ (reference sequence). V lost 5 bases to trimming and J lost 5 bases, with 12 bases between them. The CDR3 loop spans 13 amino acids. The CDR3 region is CASSPVGATEAFF. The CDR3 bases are TGTGCCAGCAGCCCGGTGGGAGCTACTGAAGCTTTCTTT.

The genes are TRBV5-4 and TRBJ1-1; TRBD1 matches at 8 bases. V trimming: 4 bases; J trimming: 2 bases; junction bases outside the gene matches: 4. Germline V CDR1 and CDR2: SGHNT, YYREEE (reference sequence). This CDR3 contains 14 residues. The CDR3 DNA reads TGTGCCAGCAGCATGGGACAGGTTAACACTGAAGCTTTCTTT. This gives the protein CASSMGQVNTEAFF.

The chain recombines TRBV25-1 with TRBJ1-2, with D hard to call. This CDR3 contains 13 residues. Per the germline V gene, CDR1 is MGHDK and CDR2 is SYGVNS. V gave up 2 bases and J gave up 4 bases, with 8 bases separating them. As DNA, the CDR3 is TGTGCCAGCAGTGAAGAGGGTCGCTATGGCTACACCTTC. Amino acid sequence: CASSEEGRYGYTF.

In DNA form, the CDR3 reads TGTGCCAGCAGTTACGTGGGGAGAGGGACTGAAGCTTTCTTT. Encoded protein: CASSYVGRGTEAFF. V gene TRBV6-5 combines with J gene TRBJ1-1; no definite D call. The CDR3 has 14 amino acids. The V gene's germline CDR1 is MNHEY and CDR2 SVGAGI. Trimming left V 2 bases short and J 5 bases short, with 12 bases between.

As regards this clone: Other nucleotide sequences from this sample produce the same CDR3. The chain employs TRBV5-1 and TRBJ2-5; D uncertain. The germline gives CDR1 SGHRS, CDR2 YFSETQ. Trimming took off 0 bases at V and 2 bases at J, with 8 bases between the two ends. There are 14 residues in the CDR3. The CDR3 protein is CASSLGGIQETQYF. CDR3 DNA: TGCGCCAGCAGCTTGGGTGGGATACAAGAGACCCAGTACTTC.

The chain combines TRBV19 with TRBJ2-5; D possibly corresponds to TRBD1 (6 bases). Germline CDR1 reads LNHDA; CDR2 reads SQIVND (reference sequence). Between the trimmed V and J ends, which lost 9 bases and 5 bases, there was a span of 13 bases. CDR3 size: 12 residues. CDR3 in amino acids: CASDRPGETQYF. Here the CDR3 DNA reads TGTGCCAGCGACAGGCCTGGGGAGACCCAGTACTTC.

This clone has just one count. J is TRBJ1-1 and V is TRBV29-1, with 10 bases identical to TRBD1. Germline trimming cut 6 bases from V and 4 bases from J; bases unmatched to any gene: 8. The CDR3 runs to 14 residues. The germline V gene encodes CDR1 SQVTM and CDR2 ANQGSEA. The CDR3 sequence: CSVGDRGMGTEAFF. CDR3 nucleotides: TGCAGCGTAGGGGACAGGGGAATGGGCACTGAAGCTTTCTTT.

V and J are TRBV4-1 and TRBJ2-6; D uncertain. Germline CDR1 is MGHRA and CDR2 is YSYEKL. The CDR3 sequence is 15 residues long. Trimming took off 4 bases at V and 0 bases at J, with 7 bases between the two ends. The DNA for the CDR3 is TGCGCCAGCAGCCGGGGATACTCTGGGGCCAACGTCCTGACTTTC. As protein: CASSRGYSGANVLTF.